Below, 14 T cell receptor beta chains from the same sample are listed, as sequenced in a study of blood T cell repertoires in COVID-19. Using immunoSEQ multiplex PCR, the repertoire was profiled, and TCRdb retains in-frame clones only, with some absent. The sample contains 35,000 to 55,000 clones, 90% of which appear only once. Sequencing input: peripheral blood. The receptors derive from a human donor in a cohort sampled during active COVID-19.

This clone has a single count. This chain links TRBV4-2 with TRBJ1-2; D remains unclear. Trimming cost V 1 base and J 5 bases, with 20 bases left between them. Germline values: CDR1 LGHNA, CDR2 YNFKEQ. The CDR3 totals 17 residues. CDR3 DNA: TGTGCCAGCAGCCAAGCGCTAGGTGGAGGTTTGGGGTATGGCTACACCTTC. This codes for CASSQALGGGLGYGYTF.

The chain uses TRBV5-5 and TRBJ1-2, with TRBD1 identical over 10 bases. The germline gives CDR1 SGHKS, CDR2 YYEKEE (reference sequence). The CDR3 is made up of 16 amino acids. Trimming cost V 2 bases and J 3 bases; bases outside gene matches: 7. In DNA, the CDR3 is TGTGCCAGCAGCTTCTTGACAGGGGGCTTAGACTATGGCTACACCTTC. As protein: CASSFLTGGLDYGYTF.

V usage is TRBV27 and J usage is TRBJ1-2; D might be TRBD1 (6 bases). There are 15 residues in the CDR3. V shed 6 bases and J shed 0 bases, with 14 bases lying between them. The germline CDR1 and CDR2 sequences are MNHEY and SMNVEV (reference sequence). CDR3 region: CASREQGFANYGYTF. Here the CDR3 DNA reads TGTGCCAGCAGAGAACAGGGTTTTGCTAACTATGGCTACACCTTC.

In its sample, this clone was seen a few times. The rearrangement uses TRBV4-1 and TRBJ2-3; 12 nucleotides line up with TRBD1. The CDR3 contains 17 residues. After removal of 2 bases from V and 6 bases from J, the junction contained 9 bases not matched to a gene. Germline-derived CDR1 and CDR2 are MGHRA and YSYEKL. CDR3 residues: CASSQSGTGGAGDTQYF. The CDR3 DNA reads TGCGCCAGCAGCCAATCCGGGACAGGGGGCGCGGGGGATACGCAGTATTTT.

A single count supports this clone. The chain employs TRBV4-1 and TRBJ1-2, with no clear D. V was cut by 0 bases and J by 4 bases, with 6 bases left in between. The CDR3 runs to 13 residues. Germline CDR1 is MGHRA and CDR2 is YSYEKL. Here the CDR3 reads CASSQETFYGYTF. The CDR3, as DNA: TGCGCCAGCAGCCAAGAGACATTCTATGGCTACACCTTC.

The chain carries TRBV19 and TRBJ2-1; 10 bases line up with TRBD2. CDR3 size: 14 residues. Germline V gives CDR1 LNHDA, CDR2 SQIVND (reference sequence). The trim removed 5 bases at V and 3 bases at J, leaving 1 base unmatched. DNA for the CDR3: TGTGCCAGTAGTCCTAGCGGGAGCTACAATGAGCAGTTCTTC. Encoded protein: CASSPSGSYNEQFF.

This clone was found a few times. This rearrangement joins TRBV5-1 to TRBJ1-4; 7 bases map to TRBD1. CDR3 size: 15 residues. V dropped 6 bases and J dropped 7; count of bases not matched to a gene: 12. Germline values: CDR1 SGHRS, CDR2 YFSETQ. CDR3 region: CASKSTRGKGEKLFF. The CDR3 DNA follows: TGCGCCAGCAAGTCAACCAGGGGGAAAGGTGAAAAACTGTTTTTT.

The CDR3 nucleotides are TGTGCCACCAGTGATATACAGGGGGGGGACTCCTACAATGAGCAGTTCTTC. It translates to CATSDIQGGDSYNEQFF. The chain couples TRBV24-1 to TRBJ2-1; possibly TRBD1 for D (8 bases). Per the germline V gene, CDR1 is KGHDR and CDR2 is SFDVKD. The CDR3 has 17 residues. Trimming removed 3 bases from V and 0 bases from J, with 14 bases in between.

The rearrangement links TRBV7-2 to TRBJ2-4; 9 nucleotides align to TRBD2. Germline V gene lookup returns CDR1 SGHTA and CDR2 FQGNSA. The CDR3 has 19 amino acids. J lost 0 bases, V lost 5 bases, and 14 bases had no gene match. CDR3 coding DNA: TGTGCCAGCAGCCATTCCACCGGGACTAGCAGCTTAGCCAAAAACATTCAGTACTTC. This encodes CASSHSTGTSSLAKNIQYF.

The rearrangement uses TRBV19 and TRBJ1-6; 9 positions match TRBD1. Germline CDR1 and CDR2: LNHDA and SQIVND (reference sequence). This CDR3 has 16 residues. V gave up 6 bases and J gave up 10 bases; unmatched junction bases: 13. CDR3: CASSLGTGSVGSPLHF. The CDR3 coding sequence is TGTGCCAGTAGCTTAGGGACAGGGTCCGTGGGATCACCCCTCCACTTT. The whole variable domain, filled in from reference TRBV19 and TRBJ1-6, reads DGGITQSPKYLFRKEGQNVTLSCEQNLNHDAMYWYRQDPGQGLRLIYYSQIVNDFQKGDIAEGYSVSREKKESFPLTVTSAQKNPTAFYLCASSLGTGSVGSPLHFGNGTRLTVT.

The chain has TRBV21-1 and TRBJ2-4; the D call of TRBD2 is as the table states it, not checked on the DNA. TRBV21-1 is deemed a pseudogene. The CDR3 covers 14 residues. The DNA of the CDR3 is TGTGCCAGCAGCAAAGTCGGGGGATCCGGGATTCAGTACTTC. This encodes CASSKVGGSGIQYF.

The V and J genes are TRBV6-2 or TRBV6-3 and TRBJ2-7, with 8 positions matching TRBD1. Trimming removed 0 bases from V and 3 bases from J; junction bases left unmatched: 7. CDR3 length equals 16 residues. Germline CDR1 is MNHEY and CDR2 is SVGEGT. The CDR3 spells CASSYSGTGLFYEQYF. In nucleotides, the CDR3 is TGTGCCAGCAGTTACTCCGGGACAGGCCTTTTCTACGAGCAGTACTTC.

The CDR3 here is CASSQEVGTRDNSPLHF. The CDR3 coding sequence is TGTGCCAGCAGCCAAGAAGTTGGGACTCGGGATAATTCACCCCTCCACTTT. The rearrangement uses TRBV4-2 and TRBJ1-6; D might be TRBD1 (5 bases). The CDR3 covers 17 residues. CDR1 LGHNA and CDR2 YNFKEQ come from the germline V gene. V lost 0 bases and J lost 5, with 14 bases in between.

This sequence joins TRBV4-3 and TRBJ2-3; D gene uncertain. CDR3 size: 15 residues. Germline CDR1 LGHNA, CDR2 YSLEER. V gave up 1 base and J gave up 5 bases, with 13 bases separating them. In DNA form, the CDR3 reads TGCGCCAGCAGCCAAGTCATGAAGCCTCAAGATACGCAGTATTTT. It encodes CASSQVMKPQDTQYF.